This TCR beta chain was obtained from a study of blood T cell repertoires in COVID-19. Study-wide background: Acute and convalescent COVID-19 specimens originated in the United States, Italy and Spain.

This CDR3 region has 12 residues. CDR1 is MDHEN and CDR2 is SYDVKM in the germline V gene. Trimming removed 8 bases from V and 4 bases from J, with 11 bases in between. Per the original data handling: Reference gene primer amplification gave estimated nucleated cell counts. Libraries were prepared by immunoSEQ multiplex PCR; TCRdb keeps only in-frame clonotypes and omits some of them. D and trimming were read from the DNA, whereas the V and J calls and clone size are those reported in that table. The data show about 200,000 clones, with around four fifths seen just once and about 15% held by the top ten. Cohorts were determined from participant-reported clinical history.

The clonotype comes from a man aged 40-49 years who had recovered from COVID-19. Sequenced: PBMCs or T cells enriched from blood (not recorded which). This chain connects TRBV28 to TRBJ1-2; the D is unclear. CDR3 sequence: CASSTPVYGYTF. The CDR3 DNA reads TGTGCCAGCTCTACGCCCGTCTATGGCTACACCTTC.